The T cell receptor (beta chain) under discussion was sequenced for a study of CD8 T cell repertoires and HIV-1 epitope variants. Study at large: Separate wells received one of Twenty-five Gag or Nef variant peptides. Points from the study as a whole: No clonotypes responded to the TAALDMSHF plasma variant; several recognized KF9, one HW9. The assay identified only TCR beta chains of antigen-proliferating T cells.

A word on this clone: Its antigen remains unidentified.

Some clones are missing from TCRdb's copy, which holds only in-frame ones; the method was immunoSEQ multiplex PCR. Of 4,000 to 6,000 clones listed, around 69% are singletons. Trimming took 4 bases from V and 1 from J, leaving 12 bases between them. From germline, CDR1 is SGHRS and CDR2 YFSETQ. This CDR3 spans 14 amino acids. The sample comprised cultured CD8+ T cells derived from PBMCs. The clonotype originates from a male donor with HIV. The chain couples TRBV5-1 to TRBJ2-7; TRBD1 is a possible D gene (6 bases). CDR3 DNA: TGCGCCAGCAGCCTGGGGGCCGCATCCTACGAGCAGTACTTC. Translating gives CASSLGAASYEQYF.